This TCR beta chain was identified in a study of T cell responses to AZD1222 COVID-19 vaccine. The assay was immunoSEQ multiplex PCR, and TCRdb's table has in-frame clones only and misses some. The table shows roughly 110,000 clones, with around 91% occurring only once. The CDR3 runs to 13 residues. Trimming took off 0 bases at V and 3 bases at J, with 6 bases between the two ends. Germline values: CDR1 LGHNA, CDR2 YSLEER. The sequence was collected from an adult in good health. Source: peripheral blood, taken on day 0 of AZD1222 vaccination. The gene calls are TRBV4-3 and TRBJ2-7; the D is unclear. The CDR3 nucleotides read TGCGCCAGCAGCCAAGAGACCTACTACGAGCAGTACTTC. Protein sequence: CASSQETYYEQYF.